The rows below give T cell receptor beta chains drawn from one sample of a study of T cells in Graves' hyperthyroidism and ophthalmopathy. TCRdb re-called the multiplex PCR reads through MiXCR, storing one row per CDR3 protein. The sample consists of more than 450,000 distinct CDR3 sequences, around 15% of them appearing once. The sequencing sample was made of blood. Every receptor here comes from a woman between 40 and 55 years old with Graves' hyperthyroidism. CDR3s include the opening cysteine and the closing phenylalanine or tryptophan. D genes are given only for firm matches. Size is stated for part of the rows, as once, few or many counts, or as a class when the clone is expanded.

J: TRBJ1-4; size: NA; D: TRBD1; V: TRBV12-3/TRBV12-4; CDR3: CASSLGTGGTNEKLFF; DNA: TGTGCCAGCAGCCTCGGGACAGGGGGCACTAATGAAAAACTGTTTTTT
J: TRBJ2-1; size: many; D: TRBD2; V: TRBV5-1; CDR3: CASSPTSGEQFF; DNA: TGCGCCAGCAGCCCAACTAGCGGTGAGCAGTTCTTC
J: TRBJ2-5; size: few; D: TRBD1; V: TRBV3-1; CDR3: CASSQGGQGAVTQYF; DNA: TGTGCCAGCAGCCAAGGCGGACAGGGTGCGGTGACCCAGTACTTC
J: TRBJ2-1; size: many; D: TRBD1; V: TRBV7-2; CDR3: CASSLATGGNRGEQFF; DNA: TGTGCCAGCAGCTTAGCGACAGGGGGCAATCGGGGTGAGCAGTTCTTC
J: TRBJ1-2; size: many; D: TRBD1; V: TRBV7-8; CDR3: CASSPMPGGNGYTF; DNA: TGTGCCAGCAGCCCGATGCCAGGGGGCAATGGCTACACCTTC
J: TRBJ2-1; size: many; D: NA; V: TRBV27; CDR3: CASSLSKRRQADYNEQFF; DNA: TGTGCCAGCAGTTTATCTAAGAGGCGACAAGCTGACTACAATGAGCAGTTCTTC
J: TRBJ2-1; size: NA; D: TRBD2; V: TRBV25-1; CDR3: CASSGGGGLAGNEQFF; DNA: TGTGCCAGCAGTGGAGGGGGAGGACTAGCGGGAAATGAGCAGTTCTTC
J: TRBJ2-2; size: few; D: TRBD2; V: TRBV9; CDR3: CASSESSGSRTGELFF; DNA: TGTGCCAGCAGCGAATCTAGCGGGAGTCGAACCGGGGAGCTGTTTTTT
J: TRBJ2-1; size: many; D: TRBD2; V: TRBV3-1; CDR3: CASSQVPSGRGNEQFF; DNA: TGTGCCAGCAGCCAAGTCCCTAGCGGGAGAGGCAATGAGCAGTTCTTC
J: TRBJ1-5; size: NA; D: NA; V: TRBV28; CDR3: CASRWNSNQPQHF; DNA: TGTGCCAGCAGATGGAATAGCAATCAGCCCCAGCATTTT
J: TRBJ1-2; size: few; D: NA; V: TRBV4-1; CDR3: CASSQDPLNYGYTF; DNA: TGCGCCAGCAGCCAAGATCCGCTTAACTATGGCTACACCTTC
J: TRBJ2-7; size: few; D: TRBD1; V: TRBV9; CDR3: CASSGLSGTGGPYEQYF; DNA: TGTGCCAGCAGCGGCTTAAGCGGGACAGGGGGTCCCTACGAGCAGTACTTC
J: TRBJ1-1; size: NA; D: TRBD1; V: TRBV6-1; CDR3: CASISGTGDTEAFF; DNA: TGTGCCAGCATTTCCGGGACAGGGGACACTGAAGCTTTCTTT
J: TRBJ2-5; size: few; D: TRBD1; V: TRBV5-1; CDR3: CASSRDRSRETQYF; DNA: TGCGCCAGCAGCCGGGACAGGTCTCGGGAGACCCAGTACTTC
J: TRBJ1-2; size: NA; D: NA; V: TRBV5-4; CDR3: CASSREPGYGYTF; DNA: TGTGCCAGCAGCCGTGAGCCTGGATATGGCTACACCTTC
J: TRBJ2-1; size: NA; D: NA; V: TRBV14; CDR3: CASSQRQGLNEQFF; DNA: TGTGCCAGCAGCCAACGTCAGGGTCTCAATGAGCAGTTCTTC
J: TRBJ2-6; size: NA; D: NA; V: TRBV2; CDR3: CASSEGQISGANVLTF; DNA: TGTGCCAGCAGTGAAGGTCAGATCTCTGGGGCCAACGTCCTGACTTTC
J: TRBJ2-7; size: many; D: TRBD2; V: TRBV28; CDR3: CASSLFTSGRTYEQYF; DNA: TGTGCCAGCAGTTTATTTACTAGCGGGAGAACTTACGAGCAGTACTTC
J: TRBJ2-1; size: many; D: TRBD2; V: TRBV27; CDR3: CASSSDGGRAIGEQFF; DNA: TGTGCCAGCAGTTCGGATGGCGGGAGGGCCATAGGTGAGCAGTTCTTC
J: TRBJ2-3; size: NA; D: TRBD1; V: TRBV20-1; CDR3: CSVLLLGTGVKNTQYF; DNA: TGCAGTGTCCTCCTTCTTGGGACAGGGGTTAAAAATACGCAGTATTTT
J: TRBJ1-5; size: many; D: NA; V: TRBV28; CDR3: CASASGRHSNQPQHF; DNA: TGTGCCAGCGCCTCGGGACGACATAGCAATCAGCCCCAGCATTTT
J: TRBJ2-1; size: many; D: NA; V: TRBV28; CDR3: CASRTGLHNEQFF; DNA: TGTGCCAGCAGGACAGGACTGCACAATGAGCAGTTCTTC
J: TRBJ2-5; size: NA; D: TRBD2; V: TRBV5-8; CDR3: CASRPGTSGTQETQYF; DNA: TGTGCCAGCAGACCCGGGACTAGCGGAACACAAGAGACCCAGTACTTC
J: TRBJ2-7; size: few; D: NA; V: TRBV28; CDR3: CASAIGSSYEQYF; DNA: TGTGCCAGCGCAATAGGGAGTTCGTACGAGCAGTACTTC
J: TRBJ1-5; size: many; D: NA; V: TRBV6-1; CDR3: CASSERRGVEQGQHF; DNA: TGTGCCAGCAGTGAACGGCGAGGGGTGGAACAAGGCCAGCATTTT
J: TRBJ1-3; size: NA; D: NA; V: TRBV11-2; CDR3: CASSRDSSISGNTIYF; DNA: TGTGCCAGCTCCAGGGACTCTTCTATATCTGGAAACACCATATATTTT
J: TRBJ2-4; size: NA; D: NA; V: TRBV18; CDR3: CASSPPGAGAKNIQYF; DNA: TGTGCCAGCTCACCACCGGGGGCGGGAGCCAAAAACATTCAGTACTTC
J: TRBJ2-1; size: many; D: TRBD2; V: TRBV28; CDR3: CASIGLAGTEQFF; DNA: TGTGCCAGCATCGGACTAGCGGGAACCGAGCAGTTCTTC
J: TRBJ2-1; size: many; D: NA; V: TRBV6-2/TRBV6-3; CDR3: CASRQVGRDEQFF; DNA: TGTGCCAGCCGACAGGTCGGACGGGATGAGCAGTTCTTC